This T cell receptor beta chain derives from a study of blood T cell repertoires in COVID-19. Whole-study context: Samples taken during acute and convalescent COVID-19 were collected in the United States, Italy and Spain. In each case, the material was cDNA or gDNA derived from T cells, B-cell-depleted T cells, or PBMCs.

The Seattle patients, enrolled during active infection, were followed longitudinally. Sequencing used immunoSEQ multiplex PCR; TCRdb keeps in-frame clones, though not all of them. The sample consists of roughly 300,000 clones, roughly 80% of them appearing once. This CDR3 is 16 amino acids long. Germline CDR1 SGHRS, CDR2 YFSETQ. Losses at the gene ends were 4 bases for V and 6 bases for J; bases not matched to a gene: 12. This chain connects TRBV5-1 to TRBJ2-1, with 8 positions matching TRBD2. The sample consisted of peripheral blood. The sequence was obtained from a human donor with COVID-19, enrolled during active disease. The donor label of this sample is uncertain. The CDR3 DNA is TGCGCCAGCAGCCTGATGGCAAGCGGGAGCAGCAATGAGCAGTTCTTC. Protein: CASSLMASGSSNEQFF.